This T cell receptor beta chain was obtained from a study of T cell responses to AZD1222 COVID-19 vaccine (dated by TCRdb to the early 2020s). For context, the study as a whole: AZD1222 recipients whose second dose came at about 4 weeks and those whose second dose came at about 12 weeks were combined into one group, since spike-specific TCR depth and breadth did not differ between the two schedules. Trial participants were enrolled by age into 18-55, 56-69 and 70-plus year subgroups, with roughly 150, 30 and 60 TCR-sequenced participants respectively. TCR sequencing was performed for 230 to 250 trial participants, of whom 200 to 220 were given two doses of AZD1222 and around 25 were given two doses of MenACWY control vaccine.

The table lists this clone with a few counts. The clone's antigen remains unknown. No per-base quality is available; no much larger clone lies one base away. Summary of the overall study and its limitations: After two AZD1222 doses, spike-specific TCR breadth and depth were significantly higher than at day 0 and than in MenACWY recipients. Vaccine-associated CD4 TCRs spanned the whole spike protein, with dominant responses in regions 160-218 and 743-854. Because no day 14 peak-response samples were available, repertoires were characterized only after the peak T cell response. Conclusions about previously exposed vaccinees were limited because only a handful of AZD1222 recipients were SARS-CoV-2 seropositive at baseline. Most participants were white British and females outnumbered males, and the authors suggested that clonal diversity may have been underestimated. The 56-69-year group was small, and its depth increase did not reach significance, likely because of low power. Nearly half of unique spike-specific TCRs reportedly recognized epitopes outside regions mutated in the B.1.351 and B.1.1.7 variants.

Taken from cysteine to phenylalanine, the CDR3 has 12 residues. Only CDR3 DNA is held: 36 bases, read in frame from base 1. CDR1 and CDR2 were assigned from the germline V gene as SQVTM and ANQGSEA. Trimming removed 4 bases from V and 4 bases from J, leaving 8 bases between the germline ends. The sample's time point, from its label and the paper: baseline before first vaccination. Vaccinee samples were obtained from the UK trials COV001 and COV002, which included a single-blind randomized controlled phase 2/3 trial of AZD1222 (ChAdOx1 nCoV-19) in healthy adults. For TCRbeta chain sequencing, PBMC samples were collected from trial participants at day 0 and at day 28 after the second dose. The CDR3 regions of human TCRbeta chains were subjected to immunosequencing. The original pipeline was this. TCRs in the repertoires were compared against a reference library of SARS-CoV-2-specific TCRs that had been generated with the MIRA antigen-specificity platform. Breadth was defined as the fraction of unique TCRs that were SARS-CoV-2-associated, and depth was defined as the fraction of total T cells that were SARS-CoV-2-associated. Using the MIRA data, every spike-specific TCR was mapped to the spike region that the TCR reacted to and assigned to either a CD4 or a CD8 class. Log10-transformed breadth and depth values were compared by one-way ANOVA with Sidak's multiple comparisons tests. TCRdb provides this immuneACCESS table in a form limited to in-frame rearrangements. Some clones are lacking; in checked studies, under half of them reflect an unresolved V gene, and why the rest are absent is not known. V, J and clone size derive from that table, while D and trimming were established from the DNA sequence. The table for this sample lists about 110,000 clones; around 85% of them were counted only once. Of the sample, 5.5% to 8% is held by the ten largest clones.

The chain is encoded by TRBV29-1 joined to TRBJ2-4; a confident D gene designation cannot be given. Sequencing was performed on peripheral blood, taken on day 0 of AZD1222 vaccination. This TCR was recovered from an adult in good health. The DNA sequence follows: TGCAGCGTTGTGGTGGGGAAAAACATTCAGTACTTC. The resulting protein is CSVVVGKNIQYF.